These T cell receptor beta chains were read from a single sample in a study of cytomegalovirus exposure and HLA in healthy donors. Sequencing was performed with immunoSEQ multiplex PCR; in TCRdb, only in-frame clones are kept and a portion is missing. Among 100,000 or so clones listed, 83% were seen once. The specimen sequenced was PBMCs. Receptor source: a man aged 18 to 35 in good health and CMV-seronegative. Both conserved end residues are part of each CDR3. A D gene is named only where the DNA matches it firmly. Part of the rows lack a size; the others show once, few, many or a class for expanded clones.

clone_size d_call j_call v_call cdr3_aa cdr3_nt
NA TRBD1 TRBJ2-1 TRBV28 CASSLGTGWNEQFF TGTGCCAGCAGTTTGGGGACAGGGTGGAATGAGCAGTTCTTC
once NA TRBJ1-5 TRBV19 CASSRGGQPQHF TGTGCCAGTAGCCGTGGCGGCCAGCCCCAGCATTTT
NA TRBD2 TRBJ2-1 TRBV13 CASSSASGSGNINEQFF TGTGCCAGCAGCAGTGCTAGCGGGAGTGGGAACATCAATGAGCAGTTCTTC
few TRBD2 TRBJ2-1 TRBV10-3 CATQPSGNFINEQFF TGTGCCACCCAGCCTAGCGGGAATTTCATCAATGAGCAGTTCTTC
NA TRBD2 TRBJ2-7 TRBV28 CASSYTSGPYEQYF TGTGCCAGCAGCTATACTAGCGGCCCCTACGAGCAGTACTTC
NA NA TRBJ2-7 TRBV6-5 CASRNPRQTYEQYF TGTGCCAGCAGGAACCCCAGGCAGACCTACGAGCAGTACTTC
few NA TRBJ1-1 TRBV6-1 CASSPAGNTEAFF TGTGCCAGCAGCCCAGCGGGGAACACTGAAGCTTTCTTT
few NA TRBJ1-6 TRBV7-9 CASTQLGGYDSPLHF TGTGCCAGCACCCAACTGGGAGGGTACGATTCACCCCTCCACTTT
NA TRBD2 TRBJ2-1 TRBV11-3 CASSTRDSGTRGEQFF TGTGCCAGCAGCACCCGGGATAGCGGGACTCGAGGTGAGCAGTTCTTC
NA TRBD1 TRBJ2-6 TRBV29-1 CGIRDRGNSGANVLTF TGCGGGATAAGGGACAGGGGAAACTCTGGGGCCAACGTCCTGACTTTC
NA NA TRBJ2-1 TRBV5-1 CASSLESNAEYNEQFF TGCGCCAGCAGCTTGGAGTCTAATGCCGAATATAATGAGCAGTTCTTC
NA NA TRBJ2-7 TRBV7-9 CASSSTRGSYEQYF TGTGCCAGCAGCAGCACCCGGGGCTCCTACGAGCAGTACTTC
NA TRBD1 TRBJ2-5 TRBV5-1 CASSFGPGQGQETQYF TGCGCCAGCAGCTTTGGGCCGGGACAGGGTCAAGAGACCCAGTACTTC
NA NA TRBJ1-5 TRBV7-2 CASSFEGEGQPQHF TGTGCCAGCAGCTTCGAAGGGGAGGGTCAGCCCCAGCATTTT
NA NA TRBJ1-3 TRBV2 CASSKLPGTDLLSGNTIYF TGTGCCAGCTCCAAATTACCCGGGACTGATCTCCTTTCTGGAAACACCATATATTTT
NA NA TRBJ2-3 TRBV11-2 CASSLARTEPGGTQYF TGTGCCAGCAGCTTAGCTCGGACAGAGCCCGGTGGTACGCAGTATTTT
few NA TRBJ2-7 TRBV10-1 CASSELPGTTYEQYF TGCGCCAGCAGTGAGCTCCCCGGGACAACTTACGAGCAGTACTTC
NA NA TRBJ1-1 TRBV11-2 CASSFVTENTEAFF TGTGCCAGCAGCTTCGTGACAGAGAACACTGAAGCTTTCTTT
NA NA TRBJ2-3 TRBV5-1 CASSYGLLTDTQYF TGCGCCAGCAGCTACGGACTGCTCACAGATACGCAGTATTTT
NA NA TRBJ2-3 TRBV27 CASSLSGGRVTDTQYF TGTGCCAGCAGTTTATCGGGGGGTAGAGTGACAGATACGCAGTATTTT
NA NA TRBJ1-3 TRBV2 CASSVSGEDSSNTIYF TGTGCCAGCAGTGTTTCGGGTGAGGACAGCTCAAACACCATATATTTT
NA NA TRBJ1-1 TRBV5-1 CASSQTDTEAFF TGCGCCAGCAGCCAGACAGACACTGAAGCTTTCTTT
NA TRBD2 TRBJ2-1 TRBV19 CASSTGGSPYNEQFF TGTGCCAGTAGTACGGGCGGGAGCCCCTACAATGAGCAGTTCTTC
NA TRBD2 TRBJ2-7 TRBV4-1 CASSQDFLAGVQEQYF TGCGCCAGCAGCCAAGATTTCCTAGCGGGAGTTCAAGAGCAGTACTTC
NA NA TRBJ2-7 TRBV28 CASSFDPIRAVGYF TGTGCCAGCAGTTTTGATCCGATCAGGGCCGTAGGGTACTTC
NA TRBD2 TRBJ2-3 TRBV7-3 CASSPSSTSRTSTDTQYF TGTGCCAGCAGCCCTTCCTCGACTAGCCGGACTAGCACAGATACGCAGTATTTT
once NA TRBJ2-1 TRBV7-2 CASSLAPGLMLEFF TGTGCCAGCAGTCTAGCTCCGGGACTCATGTTAGAGTTCTTC
once TRBD2 TRBJ2-5 TRBV7-2 CASRLGLAGQETQYF TGTGCCAGCAGGCTGGGACTAGCGGGGCAAGAGACCCAGTACTTC
once TRBD2 TRBJ2-5 TRBV5-1 CASSFPLAGAQETQYF TGCGCCAGCAGCTTTCCCCTAGCGGGAGCACAAGAGACCCAGTACTTC
NA TRBD1 TRBJ1-1 TRBV7-9 CSSSGRIPGQGVAEAFF TGTTCCAGCAGCGGACGAATACCGGGACAGGGGGTCGCTGAAGCTTTCTTT
NA NA TRBJ1-1 TRBV7-8 CASSPERGATEAFF TGTGCCAGCAGCCCGGAGCGGGGGGCCACTGAAGCTTTCTTT
NA TRBD2 TRBJ2-2 TRBV28 CASTDGTGGTGELFF TGTGCCAGCACCGACGGGACGGGAGGGACCGGGGAGCTGTTTTTT
NA TRBD1 TRBJ1-1 TRBV19 CASSISDRVNTEAFF TGTGCCAGTAGTATATCGGACAGGGTGAACACTGAAGCTTTCTTT
NA NA TRBJ1-1 TRBV7-9 CASSLVGSEAFF TGTGCCAGCAGCTTGGTCGGGAGTGAAGCTTTCTTT
NA NA TRBJ2-1 TRBV7-8 CASSSRSSSYNEQFF TGTGCCAGCAGTTCTCGTTCGAGCTCCTACAATGAGCAGTTCTTC
NA TRBD2 TRBJ2-5 TRBV5-4 CASRLIGGRAEGETQYF TGTGCCAGCCGCCTGATTGGCGGGAGGGCCGAGGGGGAGACCCAGTACTTC
NA TRBD1 TRBJ2-1 TRBV28 CASSSGQGTLHNEQFF TGTGCCAGCAGTTCCGGACAGGGGACCCTCCACAATGAGCAGTTCTTC